This paragraph covers one T cell receptor (beta chain) sequence. These data originate in a study of T cells after yellow fever vaccination. The CDR3 consists of 16 residues. Deletions cut 2 bases from V and 0 bases from J, with 14 bases between. The V gene's germline CDR1 is GTSNPN and CDR2 SVGIG (reference sequence). 5'RACE template switching produced TCR cDNA carrying a universal primer site and UMIs. TCRdb recomputed calls from the 5' RACE reads with MiXCR, one row per CDR3 protein. The data show some 550,000 distinct CDR3 sequences, approximately 21% seen once. The chain is built from TRBV30 and TRBJ1-3; D might be TRBD1 (5 bases). This TCR was sampled from a man younger than 40 who received the YFV17D yellow fever vaccine. Here the sequenced sample was PBMCs, taken 15 days after the yellow fever booster vaccination. As DNA, the CDR3 is TGTGCCTGGAGTAGGGGACTTGTCAGCTCTGGAAACACCATATATTTT. Translating it yields CAWSRGLVSSGNTIYF.